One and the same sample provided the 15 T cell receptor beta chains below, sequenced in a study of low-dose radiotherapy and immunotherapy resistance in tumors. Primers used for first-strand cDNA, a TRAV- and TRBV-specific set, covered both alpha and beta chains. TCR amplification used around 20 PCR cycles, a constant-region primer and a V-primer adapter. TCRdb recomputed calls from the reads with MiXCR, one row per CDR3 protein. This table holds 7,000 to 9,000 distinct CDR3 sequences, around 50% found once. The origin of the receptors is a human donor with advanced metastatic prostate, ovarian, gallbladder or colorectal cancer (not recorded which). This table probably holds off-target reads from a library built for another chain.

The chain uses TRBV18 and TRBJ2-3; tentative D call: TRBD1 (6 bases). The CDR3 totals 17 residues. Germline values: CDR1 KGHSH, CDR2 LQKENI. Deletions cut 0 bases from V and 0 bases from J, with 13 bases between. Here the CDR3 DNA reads TGTGCCAGCTCACCACCCCACGGTGGGGGCAGCACAGATACGCAGTATTTT. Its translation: CASSPPHGGGSTDTQYF.

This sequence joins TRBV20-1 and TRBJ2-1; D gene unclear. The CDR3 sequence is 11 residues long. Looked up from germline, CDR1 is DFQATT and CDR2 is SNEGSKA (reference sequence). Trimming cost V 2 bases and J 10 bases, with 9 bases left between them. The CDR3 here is CSARTSDEQFF. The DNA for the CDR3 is TGCAGTGCTAGAACGAGTGACGAGCAGTTCTTC.

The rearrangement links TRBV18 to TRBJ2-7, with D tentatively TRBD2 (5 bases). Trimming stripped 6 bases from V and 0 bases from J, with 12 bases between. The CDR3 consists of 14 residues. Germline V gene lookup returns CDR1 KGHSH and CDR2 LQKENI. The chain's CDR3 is CASSPGGSSYEQYF. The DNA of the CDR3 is TGTGCCAGCTCTCCCGGTGGGAGCTCCTACGAGCAGTACTTC.

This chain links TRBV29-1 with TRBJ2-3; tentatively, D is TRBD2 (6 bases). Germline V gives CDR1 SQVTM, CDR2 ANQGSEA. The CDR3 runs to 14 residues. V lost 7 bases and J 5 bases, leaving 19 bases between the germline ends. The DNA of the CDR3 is TGCAGCGCCAAGGGGCGGGATCCGAGAGATACGCAGTATTTT. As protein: CSAKGRDPRDTQYF.

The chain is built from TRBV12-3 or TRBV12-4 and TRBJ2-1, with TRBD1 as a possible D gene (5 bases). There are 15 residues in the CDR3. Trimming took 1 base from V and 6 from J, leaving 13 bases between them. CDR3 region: CASSLGQGSVNEQFF. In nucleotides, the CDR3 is TGTGCCAGCAGTTTAGGGCAGGGTTCGGTCAATGAGCAGTTCTTC.

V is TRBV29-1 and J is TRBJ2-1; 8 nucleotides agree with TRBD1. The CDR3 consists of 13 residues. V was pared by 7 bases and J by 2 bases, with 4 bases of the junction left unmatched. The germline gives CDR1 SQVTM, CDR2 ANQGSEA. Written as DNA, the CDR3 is TGCAGCGATTGGACAGGGACCTACAATGAGCAGTTCTTC. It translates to CSDWTGTYNEQFF.

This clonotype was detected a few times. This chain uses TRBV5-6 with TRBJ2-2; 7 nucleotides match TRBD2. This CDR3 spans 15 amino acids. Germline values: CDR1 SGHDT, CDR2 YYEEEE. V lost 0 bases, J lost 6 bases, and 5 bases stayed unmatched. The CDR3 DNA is TGTGCCAGCAGCTTGGTTGCGGGAGTACCCGGGGAGCTGTTTTTT. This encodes CASSLVAGVPGELFF.

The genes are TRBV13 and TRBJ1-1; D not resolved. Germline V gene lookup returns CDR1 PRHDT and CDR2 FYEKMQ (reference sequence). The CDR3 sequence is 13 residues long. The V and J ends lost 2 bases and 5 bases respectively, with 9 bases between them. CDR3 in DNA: TGTGCCAGCAGCTTAAAGGGCAGGACTGAAGCTTTCTTT. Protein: CASSLKGRTEAFF. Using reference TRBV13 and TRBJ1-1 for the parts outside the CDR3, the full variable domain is AAGVIQSPRHLIKEKRETATLKCYPIPRHDTVYWYQQGPGQDPQFLISFYEKMQSDKGSIPDRFSAQQFSDYHSELNMSSLELGDSALYFCASSLKGRTEAFFGQGTRLTVV.

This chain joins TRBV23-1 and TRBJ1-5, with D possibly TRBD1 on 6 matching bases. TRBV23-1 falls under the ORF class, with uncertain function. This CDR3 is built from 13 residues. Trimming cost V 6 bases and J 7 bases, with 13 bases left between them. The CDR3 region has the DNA TGCGCCAGCAGCCACAGGGTGCCCCAGCCCCAGCATTTT. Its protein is CASSHRVPQPQHF.

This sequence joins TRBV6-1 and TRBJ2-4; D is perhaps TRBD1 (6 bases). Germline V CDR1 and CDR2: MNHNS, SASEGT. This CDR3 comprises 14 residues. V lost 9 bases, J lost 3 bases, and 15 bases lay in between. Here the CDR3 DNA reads TGTGCCAGTCGGGACACTGGAGGCAAAAACATTCAGTACTTC. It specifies CASRDTGGKNIQYF.

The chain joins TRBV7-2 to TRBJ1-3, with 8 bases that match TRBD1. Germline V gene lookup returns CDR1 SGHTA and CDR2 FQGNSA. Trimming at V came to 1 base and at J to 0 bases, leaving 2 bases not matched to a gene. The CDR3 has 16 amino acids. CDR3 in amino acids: CASSLVQGASGNTIYF. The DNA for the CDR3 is TGTGCCAGCAGCTTAGTCCAGGGGGCCTCTGGAAACACCATATATTTT. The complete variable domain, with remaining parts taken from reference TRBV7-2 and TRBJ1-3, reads GAGVSQSPSNKVTEKGKDVELRCDPISGHTALYWYRQSLGQGLEFLIYFQGNSAPDKSGLPSDRFSAERTGGSVSTLTIQRTQQEDSAVYLCASSLVQGASGNTIYFGEGSWLTVV.

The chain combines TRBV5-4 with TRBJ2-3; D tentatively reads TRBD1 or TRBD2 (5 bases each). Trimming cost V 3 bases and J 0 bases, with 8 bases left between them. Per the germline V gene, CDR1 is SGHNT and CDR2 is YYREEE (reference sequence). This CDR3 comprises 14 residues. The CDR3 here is CASSYGTSTDTQYF. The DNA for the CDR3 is TGTGCCAGCAGCTACGGGACCAGCACAGATACGCAGTATTTT.

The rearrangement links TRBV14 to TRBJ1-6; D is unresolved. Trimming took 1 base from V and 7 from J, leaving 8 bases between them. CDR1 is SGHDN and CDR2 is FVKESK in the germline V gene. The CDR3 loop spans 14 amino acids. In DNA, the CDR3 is TGTGCCAGCAGCCAAGGACCTACGAATTCACCCCTCCACTTT. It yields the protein CASSQGPTNSPLHF.

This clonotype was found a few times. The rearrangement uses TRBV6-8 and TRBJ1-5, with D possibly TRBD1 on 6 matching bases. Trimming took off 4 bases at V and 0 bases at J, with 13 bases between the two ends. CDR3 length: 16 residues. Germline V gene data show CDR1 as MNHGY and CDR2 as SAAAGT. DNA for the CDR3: TGTGCCAGCAGTTCGGGGGGCGGGTATAGCAATCAGCCCCAGCATTTT. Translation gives CASSSGGGYSNQPQHF.

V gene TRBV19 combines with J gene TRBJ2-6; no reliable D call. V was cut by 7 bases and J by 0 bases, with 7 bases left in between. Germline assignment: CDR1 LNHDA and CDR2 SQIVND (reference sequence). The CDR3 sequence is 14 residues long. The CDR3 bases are TGTGCCAGTAATCCCGGCTCTGGGGCCAACGTCCTGACTTTC. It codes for CASNPGSGANVLTF. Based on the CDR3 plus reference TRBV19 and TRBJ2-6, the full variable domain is DGGITQSPKYLFRKEGQNVTLSCEQNLNHDAMYWYRQDPGQGLRLIYYSQIVNDFQKGDIAEGYSVSREKKESFPLTVTSAQKNPTAFYLCASNPGSGANVLTFGAGSRLTVL.